This TCR beta chain was obtained from a study of blood T cell repertoires in COVID-19. Study background: Material from acute and convalescent COVID-19 was sourced from the United States, Italy and Spain. PBMCs, B-cell-depleted T cells, or T cells were the source of the cDNA or gDNA that made up the material.

Original processing methods: Reference gene primers were amplified, and this amplification served to estimate nucleated cell counts. The assay was immunoSEQ multiplex PCR, and TCRdb's table has in-frame clones only and misses some. The V and J calls and clone size were taken over from that table, and D and trimming were inferred from the DNA. The sample holds roughly 200,000 clones; around 83% are singletons and the top ten take roughly 6%. The germline V gene has CDR1 MNHEY and CDR2 SVGAGI. The CDR3 is 14 amino acids. The V and J ends lost 5 bases and 4 bases respectively, with 14 bases between them.

This chain joins TRBV6-5 and TRBJ1-1; D is perhaps TRBD1 (5 bases). Sequenced input: PBMCs or T cells enriched from blood (not recorded which). The sequence was obtained from a man between 35 and 55 years old who had recovered from COVID-19. DNA for the CDR3: TGTGCCAGCAGTACAGGTGCGGGACGCACTGAAGCTTTCTTT. Its translation is CASSTGAGRTEAFF.